A single sample gave rise to the 12 T cell receptor beta chains below, sequenced in a study of response to subunit inactivated influenza vaccine. Each CDR3 protein gets one entry after TCRdb re-called the RT-PCR reads with MiXCR. Of more than 150,000 distinct CDR3 sequences listed, around 9% were seen once; the top ten hold 11%. The sample here was non-naive T cells sorted from PBMCs, taken on the day of vaccination. The receptor set was obtained from a man in his fifties or sixties who received an inactivated influenza vaccine.

This clonotype was recorded a few times. The chain links TRBV10-2 to TRBJ1-4, with D possibly TRBD1 on 5 matching bases. Looked up from germline, CDR1 is WSHSY and CDR2 is SAAADI. Trimming took off 4 bases at V and 5 bases at J, with 11 bases between the two ends. The CDR3 consists of 14 residues. The CDR3 region is CASSVAGRNEKLFF. Here the CDR3 DNA reads TGCGCCAGCAGTGTGGCAGGGAGGAATGAAAAACTGTTTTTT.

This clonotype was detected a few times. The chain is built from TRBV20-1 and TRBJ1-1; 7 bases fit TRBD1. This CDR3 is 15 amino acids long. Trimming at V came to 3 bases and at J to 5 bases, leaving 12 bases not matched to a gene. Germline-derived CDR1 and CDR2 are DFQATT and SNEGSKA (reference sequence). CDR3 DNA: TGCAGTGCTAGGGACCTAGACAGGGCAAGGACTGAAGCTTTCTTT. Protein: CSARDLDRARTEAFF.

The rearrangement joins TRBV3-1 to TRBJ2-7; D is unclear. The CDR3 is 14 residues long. The ends were cut back, 1 base at V and 2 bases at J, with 9 bases in the middle. In germline, CDR1 is LGHDT, CDR2 YNNKEL (reference sequence). CDR3 loop: CASSQAGPTYEQYF. CDR3 coding DNA: TGTGCCAGCAGCCAAGCAGGACCGACCTACGAGCAGTACTTC.

This rearrangement joins TRBV10-2 to TRBJ2-6, with D maybe TRBD1 (5 bases). The CDR3 has 16 amino acids. Germline V gene lookup returns CDR1 WSHSY and CDR2 SAAADI. The V end lost 4 bases, the J end lost 0 bases, and 10 bases lay between the germline ends. The CDR3 is CASSGRANSGANVLTF. The CDR3 DNA reads as TGCGCCAGCAGTGGCAGGGCCAACTCTGGGGCCAACGTCCTGACTTTC.

The sample holds many counts of this clonotype. V gene TRBV4-1 combines with J gene TRBJ2-4; 7 bases match TRBD1. This CDR3 comprises 16 residues. In germline, CDR1 is MGHRA, CDR2 YSYEKL. V shed 3 bases, J shed 7 bases, and the junction held 12 bases outside the gene matches. DNA for the CDR3: TGCGCCAGCAGCCACCTGGCCGGGACAGTGAGGAACATTCAGTACTTC. Its translation: CASSHLAGTVRNIQYF.

This rearrangement joins TRBV7-9 to TRBJ2-5; weak D call: TRBD1 (6 bases). The CDR3 extends over 15 amino acids. Between the trimmed V and J ends, which lost 5 bases and 0 bases, there was a span of 13 bases. Looked up from germline, CDR1 is SEHNR and CDR2 is FQNEAQ (reference sequence). CDR3 bases: TGTGCCAGCAGCAAGACACAGGGATACCAAGAGACCCAGTACTTC. It translates to CASSKTQGYQETQYF.

J is TRBJ1-4 and V is TRBV28, with no clear D. Between the trimmed V and J ends, which lost 6 bases and 2 bases, there was a span of 4 bases. The CDR3 is 12 residues long. The germline V gene encodes CDR1 MDHEN and CDR2 SYDVKM. The CDR3 region is CASRRTNEKLFF. In DNA, the CDR3 is TGTGCCAGCAGGCGGACTAATGAAAAACTGTTTTTT.

The chain couples TRBV27 to TRBJ2-3, with 13 bases identical to TRBD2. This CDR3 has 16 residues. The germline V gene has CDR1 MNHEY and CDR2 SMNVEV (reference sequence). The V segment lost 4 bases and the J segment 6 bases; nucleotides outside the gene matches: 7. CDR3 nucleotides: TGTGCCAGCAGTTCCCGACTAGCGGGGGGCAGGGATACGCAGTATTTT. It specifies CASSSRLAGGRDTQYF.

This clonotype was seen at least ten times. CDR3 DNA sequence: TGTGCCAGCAGCCAAGTGTTCGCGGCCGGGGGGGATTCACCCCTCCACTTT. Amino acids: CASSQVFAAGGDSPLHF. The chain couples TRBV4-2 to TRBJ1-6; D might be TRBD1 (5 bases). The germline V and J ends were trimmed by 1 base and 8 bases, with 18 bases remaining between them. Germline values: CDR1 LGHNA, CDR2 YNFKEQ. The CDR3 runs to 17 residues.

There are many counts of this clonotype. The CDR3 DNA sequence: TGTGCCAGCAGTTATACCGGGACAGGGGCTGGGGGCACTGAAGCTTTCTTT. Protein sequence: CASSYTGTGAGGTEAFF. The rearrangement uses TRBV6-5 and TRBJ1-1; TRBD1 aligns across 10 bases. Germline CDR1 MNHEY, CDR2 SVGAGI. The CDR3 has 17 residues. V lost 3 bases, J lost 4 bases, and 11 bases stayed unmatched.

This clonotype was seen at least ten times. The chain carries TRBV20-1 and TRBJ2-1, with D uncertain. CDR1 and CDR2 (germline): DFQATT, SNEGSKA (reference sequence). The CDR3 has 13 amino acids. V lost 2 bases, J lost 5 bases, and 10 bases lay in between. CDR3 coding DNA: TGCAGTGCTAGACCCGGACGGCACAATGAGCAGTTCTTC. Translating it yields CSARPGRHNEQFF.

This clonotype turned up a few times. The rearrangement joins TRBV7-2 to TRBJ1-3; the D is unclear. From germline, CDR1 is SGHTA and CDR2 FQGNSA. The V and J ends lost 5 bases and 4 bases respectively, with 6 bases between them. The CDR3 has 12 residues. The CDR3 sequence: CASSMLGNTIYF. CDR3 nucleotide sequence: TGTGCCAGCAGCATGCTCGGAAACACCATATATTTT.